Following are 18 T cell receptor beta chains from one sample sequenced in a study of blood T cell repertoires in COVID-19. TCRdb's copy holds only in-frame clones and misses some; the assay was immunoSEQ multiplex PCR. The sample has 450,000 or so clones; 70% to 90% are singletons. The sample consisted of peripheral blood. The receptors were gathered from a man aged 18 to 30 with COVID-19, enrolled during active disease.

This clone was detected once. The CDR3 bases are TGTGCCAGCAGTACGGGACAGGGATATGGCTACACCTTC. Amino acid sequence: CASSTGQGYGYTF. The chain combines TRBV6-5 with TRBJ1-2; TRBD1 matches 9 bases. The CDR3 loop spans 13 amino acids. The J segment lost 5 bases and the V segment lost 5 bases, leaving 3 bases of the junction unmatched. The germline V gene has CDR1 MNHEY and CDR2 SVGAGI.

This sequence joins TRBV3-1 (or the pseudogene TRBV3-2) and TRBJ1-3; weak D call: TRBD1 (5 bases). The CDR3 loop spans 15 amino acids. Germline V gives CDR1 LGHDT, CDR2 YNNKEL (reference sequence). With 1 base removed from V and 4 bases from J, the gap between germline ends came to 11 bases. The CDR3 DNA sequence: TGTGCCAGCAGCCAAGGCGGGGGGGACGGAAACACCATATATTTT. This gives the protein CASSQGGGDGNTIYF.

This chain joins TRBV19 and TRBJ2-5, with a possible D match to TRBD1 (6 bases). The ends were cut back, 5 bases at V and 5 bases at J, with 18 bases in the middle. The CDR3 contains 15 residues. The germline CDR1 and CDR2 sequences are LNHDA and SQIVND (reference sequence). The CDR3 DNA reads TGTGCCAGTAGTTGGGGGACACACCGGACGGAGACCCAGTACTTC. Amino acid sequence: CASSWGTHRTETQYF.

The V call is TRBV6-4, the J call TRBJ2-1; TRBD2 is a possible D gene (6 bases). The CDR3 extends over 15 amino acids. The V gene lost 4 bases and the J gene lost 3 bases, with 13 bases spanning the gap. Germline CDR1 and CDR2: MRHNA and SNTAGT. CDR3 DNA: TGTGCCAGCAGTGCCGCTGGGACTGACTACAATGAGCAGTTCTTC. Amino acid sequence: CASSAAGTDYNEQFF.

The rearrangement joins TRBV11-3 to TRBJ2-2; D is perhaps TRBD1 (6 bases). V lost 5 bases and J 5 bases, leaving 9 bases between the germline ends. CDR3 length equals 13 residues. Germline assignment: CDR1 SGHNT and CDR2 YENEEA. The CDR3 sequence: CASSQGTTGELFF. DNA of the CDR3: TGTGCCAGCAGCCAAGGGACAACCGGGGAGCTGTTTTTT. Full variable domain (remainder filled in from reference TRBV11-3 and TRBJ2-2): EAGVVQSPRYKIIEKKQPVAFWCNPISGHNTLYWYLQNLGQGPELLIRYENEEAVDDSQLPKDRFSAERLKGVDSTLKIQPAELGDSAVYLCASSQGTTGELFFGEGSRLTVL.

This chain uses TRBV11-3 with TRBJ2-5; the match to TRBD2 covers 8 bases. The junction had 4 bases not matched to a gene; V was cut back by 2 bases and J by 5 bases. CDR3 length: 14 amino acids. Germline loops: CDR1 SGHNT, CDR2 YENEEA. The CDR3 DNA reads as TGTGCCAGCAGCTTAACGGGAGGGAAGGAGACCCAGTACTTC. This sequence encodes CASSLTGGKETQYF. The entire variable domain, with the rest obtained from reference TRBV11-3 and TRBJ2-5, is as follows: EAGVVQSPRYKIIEKKQPVAFWCNPISGHNTLYWYLQNLGQGPELLIRYENEEAVDDSQLPKDRFSAERLKGVDSTLKIQPAELGDSAVYLCASSLTGGKETQYFGPGTRLLVL.

Here the CDR3 reads CASSPDLATSTGELFF. DNA for the CDR3: TGTGCCAGCAGCCCAGATCTAGCTACAAGCACCGGGGAGCTGTTTTTT. The J gene is TRBJ2-2, the V gene TRBV5-4, with TRBD2 as a possible D gene (5 bases). This CDR3 contains 16 residues. V was clipped by 4 bases and J by 4 bases, with 17 bases between them. Germline V gives CDR1 SGHNT, CDR2 YYREEE (reference sequence).

About this clone itself: This sample includes further DNA sequences coding for the same CDR3. The chain joins TRBV7-9 to TRBJ1-1; tentatively, D is TRBD1 (5 bases). Germline V gene sequence: CDR1 SEHNR, CDR2 FQNEAQ (reference sequence). V lost 4 bases and J 4 bases, leaving 10 bases between the germline ends. This CDR3 region has 13 residues. Here the CDR3 reads CASSWGGTTEAFF. The CDR3, as DNA: TGTGCCAGCAGCTGGGGGGGAACCACTGAAGCTTTCTTT.

The chain employs TRBV5-5 and TRBJ1-5; 7 bases are a match to TRBD1. The CDR3 length is 13 residues. V lost 4 bases and J lost 7; bases outside the gene matches: 5. Germline V lookup: CDR1 SGHKS, CDR2 YYEKEE (reference sequence). CDR3 amino acids: CASSRTGDQPQHF. The CDR3, as DNA: TGTGCCAGCAGCCGCACAGGGGACCAGCCCCAGCATTTT.

This clone was found once. The chain combines TRBV27 with TRBJ2-7; D might be TRBD1 (5 bases). V lost 8 bases, J lost 0 bases, and 14 bases lay in between. The CDR3 contains 14 residues. Germline V gene data show CDR1 as MNHEY and CDR2 as SMNVEV (reference sequence). CDR3 residues: CASADLTDSYEQYF. In DNA form, the CDR3 reads TGTGCCAGCGCCGACTTGACAGACTCCTACGAGCAGTACTTC.

The rearrangement joins TRBV6-6 to TRBJ2-3; 12 nucleotides agree with TRBD2. This CDR3 region has 18 residues. Losses at the gene ends were 5 bases for V and 2 bases for J; bases not matched to a gene: 11. Germline V CDR1 and CDR2: MNHNY, SVGAGI (reference sequence). The CDR3 DNA reads TGTGCCAGCAGTCGGACTAGCGGGGTACTGTATGACACAGATACGCAGTATTTT. It encodes CASSRTSGVLYDTDTQYF.

V is TRBV5-4 and J is TRBJ2-5; D remains ambiguous. V dropped 2 bases and J dropped 5 bases, with 10 bases sitting between them. The CDR3 covers 13 residues. Germline V CDR1 and CDR2: SGHNT, YYREEE (reference sequence). This chain's CDR3 is CASSFLGEETQYF. CDR3 in DNA: TGTGCCAGCAGCTTTCTGGGCGAGGAGACCCAGTACTTC.

The CDR3 DNA sequence: TGTGCCAGCAGCCATTCTAACTCGTACCAAGAGACCCAGTACTTC. It translates to CASSHSNSYQETQYF. V is TRBV11-2 and J is TRBJ2-5, with D unclear. The germline V gene encodes CDR1 SGHAT and CDR2 FQNNGV. The CDR3 is 15 residues long. V was cut by 5 bases and J by 0 bases, with 13 bases left in between.

The chain carries TRBV27 and TRBJ1-6; TRBD1 aligns across 10 bases. V dropped 6 bases and J dropped 9; count of bases not matched to a gene: 11. This CDR3 has 16 amino acids. Germline V gives CDR1 MNHEY, CDR2 SMNVEV (reference sequence). CDR3 sequence (DNA): TGTGCCAGCAGCCAAAGACAGGGGGCGCGGGGTTCACCCCTCCACTTT. Encoded protein: CASSQRQGARGSPLHF.

There are a few counts of this clone. The rearrangement joins TRBV5-4 to TRBJ1-2, with TRBD1 matching 10 bases. The CDR3 extends over 14 amino acids. Per the germline V gene, CDR1 is SGHNT and CDR2 is YYREEE (reference sequence). V lost 3 bases and J lost 7; bases outside the gene matches: 6. CDR3 sequence (DNA): TGTGCCAGCAGCTCCTTGACAGGGGGCGGTGGCTACACCTTC. Translating gives CASSSLTGGGGYTF.

CDR3 sequence: CASGRGSSYEQYF. The CDR3 nucleotides read TGTGCCAGCGGCCGAGGGAGCTCCTACGAGCAGTACTTC. This chain joins TRBV11-1 and TRBJ2-7, with TRBD2 as a possible D gene (5 bases). Per germline, CDR1 SGHAT and CDR2 FQDESV (reference sequence). V gave up 8 bases and J gave up 0 bases, with 11 bases separating them. This CDR3 comprises 13 residues.

This chain uses TRBV5-4 with TRBJ2-7; D not resolved. Per the germline V gene, CDR1 is SGHNT and CDR2 is YYREEE (reference sequence). There are 13 residues in the CDR3. V gave up 2 bases and J gave up 3 bases, with 9 bases separating them. CDR3 residues: CASSFRSGYEQYF. DNA for the CDR3: TGTGCCAGCAGCTTCCGGTCAGGCTACGAGCAGTACTTC.

Regarding this clone: Within the sample, other DNA sequences also encode this same CDR3. This sequence joins TRBV24-1 and TRBJ2-2; D is perhaps TRBD1 (5 bases). V gave up 4 bases and J gave up 1 base, with 9 bases separating them. The germline CDR1 and CDR2 sequences are KGHDR and SFDVKD. CDR3 size: 15 residues. This CDR3 reads CATSDPTGNTGELFF. CDR3 DNA: TGTGCCACCAGTGACCCCACAGGGAACACCGGGGAGCTGTTTTTT.